Listed below are T cell receptor beta chains from one sample, sequenced in a study of T cells in Graves' hyperthyroidism and ophthalmopathy. TCRdb fed the multiplex PCR reads into MiXCR, producing one record per CDR3 protein. The sample contains approximately 870,000 distinct CDR3 sequences, 35% to 45% of which appear only once. Sequencing input: blood. All receptors derive from a man aged 18 to 30 with Graves' hyperthyroidism. The CDR3 runs from the conserved cysteine through the conserved F or W. The order of the fields is clone size, CDR3 length, V gene, J gene, D gene, CDR3 protein, CDR3 DNA. D genes are given only for firm matches. Not all rows give a size; the values are once, few, many and, for expanded clones, a class.

NA	14	TRBV7-9	TRBJ1-4	NA	CASSWGVTNEKLFF	TGTGCCAGCAGCTGGGGGGTAACTAATGAAAAACTGTTTTTT
few	13	TRBV12-3/TRBV12-4	TRBJ1-2	TRBD1	CASTVGSTGGYTF	TGTGCCAGCACCGTTGGATCGACAGGGGGCTACACCTTC
NA	15	TRBV14	TRBJ2-7	TRBD2	CASSPLAGYSYEQYF	TGTGCCAGCAGCCCCCTAGCGGGATATTCCTACGAGCAGTACTTC
few	13	TRBV7-9	TRBJ1-1	NA	CASSRLKDTEAFF	TGTGCCAGCAGCCGCCTTAAGGACACTGAAGCTTTCTTT
NA	11	TRBV20-1	TRBJ2-2	NA	CSARAIGELFF	TGCAGTGCTAGGGCTATCGGGGAGCTGTTTTTT
many	16	TRBV29-1	TRBJ1-5	TRBD1	CSDGTGGSYSNQPQHF	TGCAGCGATGGGACAGGGGGCTCCTATAGCAATCAGCCCCAGCATTTT
few	17	TRBV9	TRBJ2-2	NA	CASSASERLRNTGELFF	TGTGCCAGCAGCGCCTCTGAGCGGCTACGAAACACCGGGGAGCTGTTTTTT
NA	14	TRBV2	TRBJ1-1	NA	CASRTDRLNTEAFF	TGTGCCAGCAGGACCGACAGACTGAACACTGAAGCTTTCTTT
NA	12	TRBV29-1	TRBJ2-7	TRBD1	CSVHGTDYEQYF	TGCAGCGTTCATGGGACAGACTACGAGCAGTACTTC
NA	18	TRBV6-1	TRBJ1-1	TRBD1	CASSDWDRVRLTNTEAFF	TGTGCCAGCAGTGATTGGGACAGGGTCAGGCTTACGAACACTGAAGCTTTCTTT
NA	13	TRBV13	TRBJ1-1	NA	CASVGGPNTEAFF	TGTGCCAGCGTTGGGGGACCGAACACTGAAGCTTTCTTT
few	15	TRBV5-6	TRBJ2-7	NA	CASSSWVQQYYEQYF	TGTGCCAGCAGCTCTTGGGTACAACAGTACTACGAGCAGTACTTC
NA	14	TRBV5-1	TRBJ2-7	NA	CASSSQGRHDEQYF	TGCGCCAGCAGCTCGCAGGGGCGTCACGACGAGCAGTACTTC
many	18	TRBV25-1	TRBJ2-7	TRBD2	CASSEWGTSGYTSVEQYF	TGTGCCAGCAGTGAATGGGGGACTAGCGGTTATACTTCGGTCGAGCAGTACTTC
many	15	TRBV19	TRBJ2-7	NA	CASSLQGGGSDEQYF	TGTGCCAGTAGCCTTCAAGGCGGGGGCTCTGACGAGCAGTACTTC
NA	16	TRBV12-3/TRBV12-4	TRBJ1-2	TRBD1	CASSSSGTGGRYGYTF	TGTGCCAGCAGTTCCTCCGGGACAGGGGGCCGTTATGGCTACACCTTC
few	15	TRBV12-3/TRBV12-4	TRBJ2-2	TRBD2	CASSGLAGAVGELFF	TGTGCCAGCAGCGGACTAGCGGGAGCTGTCGGGGAGCTGTTTTTT
many	13	TRBV9	TRBJ1-2	NA	CASSPAANYGYTF	TGTGCCAGCAGCCCCGCGGCTAACTATGGCTACACCTTC
many	15	TRBV7-9	TRBJ2-7	TRBD2	CASTRRGGRSYEQYF	TGTGCCAGCACAAGACGGGGGGGCCGCTCGTACGAGCAGTACTTC
many	16	TRBV15	TRBJ2-5	TRBD2	CATSRPLAGDKETQYF	TGTGCCACCAGCAGGCCTCTAGCGGGAGATAAAGAGACCCAGTACTTC
many	13	TRBV20-1	TRBJ1-4	NA	CSARFSDNEKLFF	TGCAGTGCTAGATTCTCGGACAATGAAAAACTGTTTTTT
NA	17	TRBV11-1	TRBJ2-5	TRBD2	CASSLGLAGGWGETQYF	TGTGCCAGCAGCCTCGGACTAGCGGGAGGCTGGGGGGAGACCCAGTACTTC
NA	13	TRBV7-9	TRBJ2-7	NA	CASSAGVYYEQYF	TGTGCCAGCAGCGCAGGGGTCTACTACGAGCAGTACTTC
many	15	TRBV7-6	TRBJ2-5	NA	CASSLEGSLWETQYF	TGTGCCAGCAGCTTAGAGGGGTCATTATGGGAGACCCAGTACTTC
NA	13	TRBV29-1	TRBJ2-5	NA	CSVVWGARETQYF	TGCAGCGTTGTATGGGGGGCGCGGGAGACCCAGTACTTC
few	15	TRBV12-3/TRBV12-4	TRBJ2-6	NA	CASIGPGSGANVLTF	TGTGCCAGCATCGGCCCCGGGTCTGGGGCCAACGTCCTGACTTTC
few	16	TRBV5-1	TRBJ1-2	NA	CASSFWQGDFNYGYTF	TGCGCCAGCAGCTTCTGGCAGGGAGATTTTAACTATGGCTACACCTTC
NA	13	TRBV20-1	TRBJ1-5	TRBD1	CSASRQGQQPQHF	TGCAGTGCTTCCCGACAGGGTCAACAGCCCCAGCATTTT
NA	13	TRBV7-9	TRBJ1-1	TRBD1	CAGKGAMNTEAFF	TGTGCCGGGAAGGGGGCCATGAACACTGAAGCTTTCTTT
NA	18	TRBV25-1	TRBJ1-1	TRBD1	CASSAPYRDRGFYTEAFF	TGTGCCAGCAGTGCTCCTTACCGGGACAGGGGATTTTACACTGAAGCTTTCTTT
few	14	TRBV5-6	TRBJ2-7	TRBD1	CASSFGTAYGEQYF	TGTGCCAGCAGCTTCGGGACAGCATATGGGGAGCAGTACTTC
many	13	TRBV7-6	TRBJ1-2	NA	CASSQGQIYGYTF	TGTGCCAGCAGCCAAGGACAGATCTATGGCTACACCTTC
many	15	TRBV7-9	TRBJ1-1	TRBD1	CASSAPGPGGTEAFF	TGTGCCAGCAGCGCGCCGGGACCAGGGGGCACTGAAGCTTTCTTT
NA	13	TRBV10-3	TRBJ1-1	TRBD1	CAISRQGATEAFF	TGTGCCATCAGTCGGCAGGGGGCCACTGAAGCTTTCTTT
NA	14	TRBV5-1	TRBJ2-5	NA	CASSAPAGAETQYF	TGCGCCAGCAGCGCCCCCGCGGGTGCGGAGACCCAGTACTTC
many	16	TRBV15	TRBJ1-4	NA	CATSRDGEEWSEKLFF	TGTGCCACCAGCAGAGATGGGGAGGAGTGGAGCGAAAAACTGTTTTTT
many	14	TRBV12-3/TRBV12-4	TRBJ1-2	NA	CASSPARGAGGYTF	TGTGCCAGCAGTCCGGCTCGGGGGGCTGGGGGCTACACCTTC
few	13	TRBV19	TRBJ2-7	TRBD2	CATAGEGWNEQYF	TGTGCCACCGCGGGAGAGGGTTGGAACGAGCAGTACTTC
NA	14	TRBV9	TRBJ1-6	NA	CASSSPRVKRPLHF	TGTGCCAGCAGCTCTCCCCGGGTAAAGAGACCCCTCCACTTT
many	12	TRBV20-1	TRBJ1-6	NA	CSARASGPPGHF	TGCAGTGCTAGAGCCTCGGGCCCGCCAGGCCACTTT
NA	13	TRBV29-1	TRBJ2-7	TRBD2	CSGRGGSLDEQYF	TGCAGCGGGAGAGGCGGGAGTTTAGACGAGCAGTACTTC
many	13	TRBV20-1	TRBJ1-5	NA	CSAREGPGQPQHF	TGCAGTGCTAGAGAAGGGCCGGGTCAGCCCCAGCATTTT
NA	12	TRBV20-1	TRBJ2-7	TRBD1	CSPGQGPYEQYF	TGCAGCCCCGGACAGGGACCCTACGAGCAGTACTTC
NA	16	TRBV20-1	TRBJ2-7	NA	CSAIGVVRGISYEQYF	TGCAGTGCTATCGGTGTCGTGCGGGGCATTTCCTACGAGCAGTACTTC
NA	13	TRBV2	TRBJ2-6	TRBD1	CASSGTGVNVLTF	TGTGCCAGCAGTGGGACAGGGGTCAACGTCCTGACTTTC
many	16	TRBV2	TRBJ1-2	TRBD1	CASSQGQGGTGFSYTF	TGTGCCAGCAGCCAAGGACAGGGGGGGACCGGGTTCAGCTACACCTTC
many	14	TRBV7-9	TRBJ1-1	TRBD1	CASSLETGGTEAFF	TGTGCCAGCAGCTTAGAAACAGGGGGCACTGAAGCTTTCTTT
many	13	TRBV2	TRBJ1-1	NA	CASSELPNTEAFF	TGTGCCAGCAGTGAGCTGCCGAACACTGAAGCTTTCTTT
few	16	TRBV7-6	TRBJ1-2	NA	CASSLELLGASYGYTF	TGTGCCAGCAGCTTAGAGCTACTGGGGGCGAGTTATGGCTACACCTTC
NA	16	TRBV7-9	TRBJ2-5	TRBD2	CASSPRLAGGEETQYF	TGTGCCAGCAGCCCGAGACTAGCGGGAGGGGAGGAGACCCAGTACTTC
few	13	TRBV20-1	TRBJ2-7	NA	CSARDPQRYEQYF	TGCAGTGCTAGAGATCCCCAGCGCTACGAGCAGTACTTC
NA	12	TRBV7-9	TRBJ1-2	NA	CASSSSTGGYTF	TGTGCCAGCAGCTCTTCTACAGGGGGCTACACCTTC
many	13	TRBV7-2	TRBJ1-1	NA	CASSPQGASEAFF	TGTGCCAGCAGCCCCCAGGGCGCCTCTGAAGCTTTCTTT
few	14	TRBV24-1	TRBJ2-5	NA	CATSIQDGRETQYF	TGTGCCACCAGTATCCAGGATGGCCGGGAGACCCAGTACTTC